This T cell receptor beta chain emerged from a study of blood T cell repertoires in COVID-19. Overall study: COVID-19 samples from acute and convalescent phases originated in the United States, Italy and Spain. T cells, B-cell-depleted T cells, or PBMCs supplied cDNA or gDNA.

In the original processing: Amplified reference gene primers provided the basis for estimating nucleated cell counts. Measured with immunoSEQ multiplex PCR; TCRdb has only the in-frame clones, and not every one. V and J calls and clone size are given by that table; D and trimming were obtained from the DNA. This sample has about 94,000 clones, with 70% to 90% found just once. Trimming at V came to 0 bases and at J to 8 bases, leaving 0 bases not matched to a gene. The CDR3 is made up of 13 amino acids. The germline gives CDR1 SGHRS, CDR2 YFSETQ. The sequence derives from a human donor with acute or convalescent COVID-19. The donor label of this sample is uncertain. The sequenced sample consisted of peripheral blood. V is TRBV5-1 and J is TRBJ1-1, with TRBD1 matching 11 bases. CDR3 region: CASSLGTGGEAFF. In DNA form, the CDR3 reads TGCGCCAGCAGCTTGGGGACAGGGGGCGAAGCTTTCTTT.